Given below is one TCR beta chain in context. Its antigen target is currently unknown. The input lacks base qualities; no much larger clone sits a single base away. The CDR3 regions of human TCRbeta chains were analyzed by immunosequencing. Per the source publication's procedure: TCRs in the repertoires were compared against a reference library of SARS-CoV-2-specific TCRs that had been generated with the MIRA antigen-specificity platform. Breadth was defined as the fraction of unique TCRs that were SARS-CoV-2-associated, and depth was defined as the fraction of total T cells that were SARS-CoV-2-associated. Using the MIRA data, every spike-specific TCR was mapped to the spike region that the TCR reacted to and assigned to either a CD4 or a CD8 class. Log10-transformed breadth and depth values were compared by one-way ANOVA with Sidak's multiple comparisons tests. TCRdb provides this immuneACCESS table in a form limited to in-frame rearrangements. Some clones are lacking; in checked studies, under half of them reflect an unresolved V gene, and why the rest are absent is not known. The V and J calls and clone size are taken from that table; D and trimming were inferred from the DNA. Counted in this sample were about 150,000 clones; 90% of them appeared once. Together, the top ten hold approximately 17% of the sample.

The germline V gene encodes CDR1 SGHRS and CDR2 YFSETQ. There are 15 amino acids in the CDR3, from cysteine to phenylalanine inclusive. Only CDR3 DNA is held: 45 bases, read in frame from base 1. Compared with germline, V lacks 1 base and J lacks 4 bases; bases without a gene match: 4. The sample's time point label, in plain terms: baseline before first vaccination. The vaccinee samples were drawn from two UK trials, COV001 and COV002, one of which was a single-blind randomized controlled phase 2/3 trial testing AZD1222 (ChAdOx1 nCoV-19) in healthy adults. For TCRbeta chain sequencing, PBMC samples from trial participants were taken at day 0 and at day 28 after the second dose. The entry originates in a study of T cell responses to AZD1222 COVID-19 vaccine (dated by TCRdb to about 2021). Study-level background: AZD1222 recipients with second doses at about 4 weeks or about 12 weeks were pooled, because spike-specific TCR depth and breadth did not differ between schedules. A total of around 240 trial participants underwent TCR sequencing, of whom about 200 had received two doses of AZD1222 and around 25 had received two doses of the MenACWY control vaccine. Enrollment into the trials was organized by age into subgroups of 18-55, 56-69 and 70-plus years, and those subgroups contained approximately 160, 26 and 62 TCR-sequenced participants, respectively. What the study reported, not specific to this receptor: Participants were mostly white British and included more females than males, and it was suggested by the authors that clonal diversity may have been underestimated. The vaccine-associated CD4 TCRs covered the entire spike protein, and the dominant responses fell in regions 160-218 and 743-854. Because no day 14 peak-response samples were available, repertoires were characterized only after the peak T cell response. In the small 56-69-year group, the increase in depth fell short of significance, most likely because of low power. Conclusions about previously exposed vaccinees were limited because only six AZD1222 recipients were SARS-CoV-2 seropositive at baseline. A significant rise in spike-specific TCR breadth and depth was observed after two AZD1222 doses relative to day 0 and relative to MenACWY recipients. Epitopes outside the regions mutated in the B.1.351 and B.1.1.7 variants were reportedly recognized by nearly half of the unique spike-specific TCRs.

Here the sequenced sample was peripheral blood, taken on day 0 of AZD1222 vaccination. The sequence joins TRBV5-1 to TRBJ2-7, with 11 junctional bases fitting TRBD2. This TCR was recovered from an adult in good health. The nucleotides are TGCGCCAGCAGCTTGCAGGGACTAGCGGATTACGAGCAGTACTTC. Its protein reads: CASSLQGLADYEQYF. Where the CDR3 stops, the reference TRBV5-1 and TRBJ2-7 genes take over; the full variable domain is KAGVTQTPRYLIKTRGQQVTLSCSPISGHRSVSWYQQTPGQGLQFLFEYFSETQRNKGNFPGRFSGRQFSNSRSEMNVSTLELGDSALYLCASSLQGLADYEQYFGPGTRLTVT.